This T cell receptor (beta chain) comes out of a study of T cells in localized non-small cell lung cancer. Using immunoSEQ multiplex PCR, the repertoire was profiled, and TCRdb retains in-frame clones only, with some absent. The table has approximately 14,000 clones, approximately 84% seen once. The specimen comprised peripheral blood, sampled before any cancer treatment. This receptor was identified in an older female donor with stage I squamous cell lung carcinoma.

CDR3 amino acids: CASTADRDEQYF. The CDR3 bases are TGTGCCAGCACCGCTGACAGGGACGAGCAGTACTTC. The chain carries TRBV28 and TRBJ2-7; 7 positions agree with TRBD1. This CDR3 contains 12 residues. The trim removed 7 bases at V and 5 bases at J, leaving 5 bases unmatched. Germline-derived CDR1 and CDR2 are MDHEN and SYDVKM.